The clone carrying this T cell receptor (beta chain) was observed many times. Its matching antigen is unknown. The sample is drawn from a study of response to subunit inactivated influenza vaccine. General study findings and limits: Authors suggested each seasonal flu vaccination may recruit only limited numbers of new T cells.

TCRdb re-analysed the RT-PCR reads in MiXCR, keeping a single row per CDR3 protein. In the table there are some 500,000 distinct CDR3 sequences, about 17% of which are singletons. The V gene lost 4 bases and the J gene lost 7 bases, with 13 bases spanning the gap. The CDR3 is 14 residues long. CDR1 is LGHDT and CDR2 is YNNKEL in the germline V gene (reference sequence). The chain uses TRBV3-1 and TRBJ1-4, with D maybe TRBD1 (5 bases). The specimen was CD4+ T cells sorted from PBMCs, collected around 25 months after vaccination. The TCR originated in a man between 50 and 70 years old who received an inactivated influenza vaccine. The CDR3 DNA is TGTGCCAGCAGCCTTCAGCAAGGGACTGAAAAACTGTTTTTT. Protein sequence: CASSLQQGTEKLFF.